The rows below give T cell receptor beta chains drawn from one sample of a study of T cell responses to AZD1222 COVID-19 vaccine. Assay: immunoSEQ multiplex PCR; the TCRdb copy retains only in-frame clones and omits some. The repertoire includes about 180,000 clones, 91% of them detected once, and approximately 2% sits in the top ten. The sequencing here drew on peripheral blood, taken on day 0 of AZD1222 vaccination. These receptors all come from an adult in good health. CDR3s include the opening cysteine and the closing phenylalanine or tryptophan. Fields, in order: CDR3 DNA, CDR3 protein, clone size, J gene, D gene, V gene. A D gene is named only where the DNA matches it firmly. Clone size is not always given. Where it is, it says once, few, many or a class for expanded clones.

TGCGCCAGCAGATTGCGTGCGGCTAGCACAGATACGCAGTATTTT CASRLRAASTDTQYF once TRBJ2-3 - TRBV5-1
TGTGCCAGCAGTGAGATCCAGGGCTACAATGAGCAGTTCTTC CASSEIQGYNEQFF - TRBJ2-1 - TRBV27
TGTGCCAGCACCCTGACAGGGAGGGAACAGCCCCAGCATTTT CASTLTGREQPQHF - TRBJ1-5 TRBD1 TRBV28
TGTGCCAGCAGGGGACAGCTGAACTATGGCTACACCTTC CASRGQLNYGYTF - TRBJ1-2 TRBD1 TRBV6-5
TGTGCCAGCAGCACGACAGGGAGCGAACCCTACAATGAGCAGTTCTTC CASSTTGSEPYNEQFF once TRBJ2-1 TRBD1 TRBV7-6
TGCGCCAGCAGTGAGTCTGAGCGGTCCACAGATACGCAGTATTTT CASSESERSTDTQYF - TRBJ2-3 - TRBV10-1
TGTGCCACCAGTGTTCCCTCGGCAGGGTCGGGTGAGACCCAGTACTTC CATSVPSAGSGETQYF - TRBJ2-5 - TRBV24-1
TGTGCCAGTAAATATACGTCGGGACAGGGAGACCAGCCCCAGCATTTT CASKYTSGQGDQPQHF - TRBJ1-5 TRBD1 TRBV19
TGTGCCAGCAGCGTAGGACAGAGGGAAGAGCAGTTCTTC CASSVGQREEQFF - TRBJ2-1 - TRBV9
TGCGCCAGCAGCCAAGAACTTTGGGGTATGGGGGAGCGCTACAATGAGCAGTTCTTC CASSQELWGMGERYNEQFF - TRBJ2-1 - TRBV4-3
TGTGCCAGCAGTTCAACGGCTCCCTCTACGGGAGGGGGCAATGAGCAGTTCTTC CASSSTAPSTGGGNEQFF - TRBJ2-1 TRBD2 TRBV28
TGTGCCATCCAGTCCTGGGACCTCCAAGACGAAAAACTGTTTTTT CAIQSWDLQDEKLFF - TRBJ1-4 - TRBV7-9
TGTGCCAGCACCCCTCCAAACTATGGCTACACCTTC CASTPPNYGYTF - TRBJ1-2 - TRBV6-5
TGTGCCTGGAACCCCCAAGTCCCCTACGAGCAGTACTTC CAWNPQVPYEQYF - TRBJ2-7 - TRBV30
TGCGCCAGCACCCCGGACCCTTCGTCCGAGCAGTACTTC CASTPDPSSEQYF - TRBJ2-7 - TRBV10-1
TGTGCCAGCAGCTTTGGACAGTTAAACACTGAAGCTTTCTTT CASSFGQLNTEAFF - TRBJ1-1 - TRBV5-4
TGTGCCAGCAGCCAAGCCGGGACAGGGCGAGAGAGGAACACTGAAGCTTTCTTT CASSQAGTGRERNTEAFF - TRBJ1-1 TRBD1 TRBV3-1/TRBV3-2
TGTGCCAGCAGCTTAGTGGGGAACACTGAAGCTTTCTTT CASSLVGNTEAFF - TRBJ1-1 - TRBV7-2
TGTGCCAGCAGCCCTCATAGTCTGCGCCACACGGTCGTCAAAGAGACCCAGTACTTC CASSPHSLRHTVVKETQYF - TRBJ2-5 - TRBV27
TGCGCCAGCAGCCAAAGAAGGGATGGGCAGCCCCAGCATTTT CASSQRRDGQPQHF - TRBJ1-5 - TRBV4-3
TGTGCCAGCAGCACTGGACAGTCGAGGAGCTCCTACGAGCAGTACTTC CASSTGQSRSSYEQYF - TRBJ2-7 - TRBV5-4
TGTGCCAGCAGCCCCGGGGGGGATAATTCACCCCTCCACTTT CASSPGGDNSPLHF - TRBJ1-6 - TRBV28
TGTGCCAGCAGGGTAATTCGTGGGACTGAAGCTTTCTTT CASRVIRGTEAFF - TRBJ1-1 - TRBV2
TGTGCCAGCAGACGGGGGAGCTCCTACGAGCAGTACTTC CASRRGSSYEQYF - TRBJ2-7 - TRBV12-3/TRBV12-4
TGTGCCAGCAGTCCGGGTGGGGCCCGAGTTGGACCTGAAGCTTTCTTT CASSPGGARVGPEAFF - TRBJ1-1 - TRBV27
TGTGCCAGTAGTATCCAGGGAGGGTATGAAGCTTTCTTT CASSIQGGYEAFF - TRBJ1-1 - TRBV19
TGTGCCAGTAGTATACAGGGTTCCTACGAGCAGTACTTC CASSIQGSYEQYF - TRBJ2-7 - TRBV19
TGCGCCAGCAGCCGGGTGTCAGCTTTTGGAGAAAAACTGTTTTTT CASSRVSAFGEKLFF - TRBJ1-4 - TRBV5-1
TGCGCCAGCAGCCAATATCCGGGTCCAACTAATGAAAAACTGTTTTTT CASSQYPGPTNEKLFF - TRBJ1-4 - TRBV4-1
TGTGCCAGCAGCCCCCATGGCCCTAGCACAGATACGCAGTATTTT CASSPHGPSTDTQYF - TRBJ2-3 - TRBV9
TGTGCCAGTACCCCGACAGGATCTTCCTACGAGCAGTACTTC CASTPTGSSYEQYF - TRBJ2-7 - TRBV19
TGTGCCAGCAGCCGCCTAGTTTATGGCTACACCTTC CASSRLVYGYTF - TRBJ1-2 - TRBV12-3/TRBV12-4
TGCAGCGGCGGACAGGGCGGGGGGACCCAGTACTTC CSGGQGGGTQYF few TRBJ2-5 - TRBV29-1
TGTGCCAGTGCGAGGGACAATGAGCAGTTCTTC CASARDNEQFF - TRBJ2-1 - TRBV6-5
TGTGCCTGGAGTGTATTAGGACCCACGCAGTATTTT CAWSVLGPTQYF - TRBJ2-3 - TRBV30
TGTGCCAGCAGCTTAGTTGGCGGGGGGTTCACAGATACGCAGTATTTT CASSLVGGGFTDTQYF - TRBJ2-3 TRBD2 TRBV7-2
TGTGCCACCTCGGAGGGCCTGTCCTACGAGCAGTACTTC CATSEGLSYEQYF - TRBJ2-7 - TRBV11-3
TGTGCCAGCAGTTACCCCGCAGGGCTAGAGCAGTACTTC CASSYPAGLEQYF - TRBJ2-7 - TRBV7-2
TGTGCCAGCAGCGTAATTGAGGGCAATCAGCCCCAGCATTTT CASSVIEGNQPQHF - TRBJ1-5 - TRBV6-5
TGTGCCAGCAGCAACTACAATGAGCAGTTCTTC CASSNYNEQFF - TRBJ2-1 - TRBV6-2/TRBV6-3
TGCAGCGTTGTAGGTAGGGGGGAATACGAGCAGTACTTC CSVVGRGEYEQYF - TRBJ2-7 - TRBV29-1
TGTGCCAGCAGACCGGGACAGGGGTCCGTGCAGTACTTC CASRPGQGSVQYF once TRBJ2-7 TRBD1 TRBV6-5